This TCR beta chain was profiled in a study of prognosis after radiotherapy for stage I lung cancer. Two-round multiplex PCR on genomic DNA was the method by which TCR beta CDR3 was amplified. Amplification in first-round PCR relied on primers specific to each TRBV and TRBJ gene. From the multiplex PCR reads, TCRdb called clonotypes with MiXCR, one entry per CDR3 protein. The table lists more than 30,000 distinct CDR3 sequences, 35% to 45% of them singletons. Germline CDR1 and CDR2: KGHDR and SFDVKD. V gave up 7 bases and J gave up 6 bases, with 14 bases separating them. CDR3 length equals 14 residues.

This specimen consisted of PBMCs, obtained before or after stereotactic body radiation therapy (not recorded which). The chain links TRBV24-1 to TRBJ2-2; D gene uncertain. The sequence derives from a donor over 45 with non-small cell lung cancer. CDR3 protein: CATRRTRVPGELFF. Here the CDR3 DNA reads TGTGCCACCAGGCGGACCCGAGTCCCCGGGGAGCTGTTTTTT.